The next 7 T cell receptor beta chains were all read from a single sample in a study of vaccination and CD4 T cells after COVID-19. Treatment of the sample: approximately 10-day PBMC culture with coronavirus spike peptide pools or control peptides (ViraFEST assay). Harvesting of the unexposed donor's CD4+ T cells predated the COVID-19 pandemic (2011-2018). The Oncomine TCR Beta short-read assay generated sequence data from the DNA of cultured CD4+ T cells. TCRdb recomputed calls from the PCR reads with MiXCR, one row per CDR3 protein. Counted here are approximately 8,800 distinct CDR3 sequences, over 30% occurring once; the ten biggest clones make up about an eighth. The antigens these receptors bind are not known. Sample: CD4+ T cells from blood, cultured in vitro. All receptors come from a human donor in good health.

The chain uses TRBV20-1 and TRBJ1-6; D call uncertain. The CDR3 runs 14 residues. Trimming left V 2 bases short and J 7 bases short, with 12 bases between. Per the germline V gene, CDR1 is DFQATT and CDR2 is SNEGSKA (reference sequence). For the CDR3, the DNA is TGCAGTGCTAGACCAGACGGTCTAAATTCACCCCTCCACTTT. This encodes CSARPDGLNSPLHF.

This clonotype was counted only a few times. The chain links TRBV19 to TRBJ1-2, with a weak D call TRBD1 (5 bases). V was pared by 5 bases and J by 5 bases, with 18 bases between. CDR1 is LNHDA and CDR2 is SQIVND in the germline V gene (reference sequence). CDR3 size: 15 residues. Here the CDR3 reads CASSPGEQTPYGYTF. CDR3 bases: TGTGCCAGTAGTCCGGGGGAACAGACGCCGTATGGCTACACCTTC.

This clonotype has a handful of counts. The chain carries TRBV20-1 and TRBJ1-1, with 8 nucleotides matching TRBD1. This CDR3 has 12 amino acids. Germline CDR1 reads DFQATT; CDR2 reads SNEGSKA (reference sequence). The junction had 5 bases not matched to a gene; V was cut back by 7 bases and J by 4 bases. CDR3 nucleotide sequence: TGCAGTGTTCCTACAGGGGGCACTGAAGCTTTCTTT. Its protein product is CSVPTGGTEAFF.

This chain connects TRBV6-2 or TRBV6-3 to TRBJ1-1; D gene unclear. This CDR3 spans 13 amino acids. The ends were cut back, 5 bases at V and 5 bases at J, with 12 bases in the middle. Germline V CDR1 and CDR2: MNHEY, SVGEGT. The CDR3 bases are TGTGCCAGCAGTCCCCCGGCACGGACTGAAGCTTTCTTT. Residues: CASSPPARTEAFF.

A few counts support this clonotype. CDR3 DNA sequence: TGTGCCAGCAGCCGAACAGGGGGTGGTGGACCTACCGGGGAGCTGTTTTTT. Translation: CASSRTGGGGPTGELFF. The rearrangement uses TRBV7-8 and TRBJ2-2, with TRBD1 matching 8 bases. This CDR3 is 17 amino acids long. Germline V CDR1 and CDR2: SGHVS, FQNEAQ. Trimming cost V 5 bases and J 5 bases; bases outside gene matches: 13.

The chain combines TRBV2 with TRBJ2-3; 7 nucleotides align to TRBD1. Trimming at V came to 7 bases and at J to 2 bases, leaving 12 bases not matched to a gene. The CDR3 sequence is 16 residues long. Germline CDR1 and CDR2: SNHLY and FYNNEI. CDR3 sequence (DNA): TGTGCCAGCAAAAACACCGGGACAGACTCCACAGATACGCAGTATTTT. Encoded protein: CASKNTGTDSTDTQYF.

This clonotype was detected only a few times. The chain combines TRBV24-1 with TRBJ2-7, with TRBD2 matching 16 bases. The CDR3 loop spans 19 amino acids. Germline V lookup: CDR1 KGHDR, CDR2 SFDVKD. Trimming removed 2 bases from V and 0 bases from J; junction bases left unmatched: 6. In nucleotides, the CDR3 is TGTGCCACCAGTGATTCTGGGACTAGCGGGAGGGGCCGCTCCTACGAGCAGTACTTC. The encoded protein is CATSDSGTSGRGRSYEQYF.